This is a list of T cell receptor beta chains from one sample in a study of CD8 T cells in ankylosing spondylitis. One entry per CDR3 protein, called by TCRdb with MiXCR from the 5' RACE reads. The data show 250,000 or so distinct CDR3 sequences, more than 20% seen once. What was sequenced was blood, either unsorted or a sorted T cell fraction (not recorded which). These TCRs come from a male donor with ankylosing spondylitis or in good health (not recorded which). Both conserved end residues are part of each CDR3. D genes are given only for firm matches. Some rows mark clone size as missing; the rest say once, few, many or name a class of expanded clone.

D gene	V gene	J gene	clone size	CDR3 protein	CDR3 DNA
TRBD1	TRBV29-1	TRBJ1-1	many	CSVDRGGTEAFF	TGCAGCGTCGACAGGGGGGGCACTGAAGCTTTCTTT
.	TRBV12-5	TRBJ2-1	few	CASGLVRGGTYNEQFF	TGTGCTAGTGGTTTGGTACGAGGGGGGACCTACAATGAGCAGTTCTTC
.	TRBV20-1	TRBJ2-7	many	CSATLGGTMYSEQYF	TGCAGTGCTACATTGGGGGGGACAATGTACAGCGAGCAGTACTTC
.	TRBV7-9	TRBJ2-3	once	CASSLSQGTDTQYF	TGTGCCAGCAGCTTATCCCAGGGCACAGATACGCAGTATTTT
.	TRBV20-1	TRBJ2-3	.	CSAPLVSTDTQYF	TGCAGTGCCCCCTTAGTCAGCACAGATACGCAGTATTTT
.	TRBV6-2/TRBV6-3	TRBJ2-7	.	CASSSAGSPYEQYF	TGTGCCAGCAGTTCCGCAGGGTCGCCCTACGAGCAGTACTTC
.	TRBV11-2	TRBJ2-1	many	CASSFGLTNEQFF	TGTGCCAGCAGCTTTGGGTTAACCAATGAGCAGTTCTTC
.	TRBV3-1	TRBJ2-1	many	CASSQHGLDEQFF	TGTGCCAGCAGCCAACACGGGTTGGATGAGCAGTTCTTC
.	TRBV20-1	TRBJ1-4	many	CSAQLRENEKLFF	TGCAGTGCTCAGCTGAGGGAGAATGAAAAACTGTTTTTT
TRBD2	TRBV29-1	TRBJ2-3	.	CSGGLALTDTQYF	TGCAGCGGGGGACTAGCACTCACAGATACGCAGTATTTT
.	TRBV28	TRBJ1-2	many	CASNPNRRTGHGYTF	TGTGCCAGCAACCCGAACCGAAGGACCGGGCATGGCTACACCTTC
TRBD2	TRBV20-1	TRBJ2-7	.	CSARDGTSGTYEQYF	TGCAGTGCTAGAGATGGGACTAGCGGGACCTACGAGCAGTACTTC
.	TRBV6-1	TRBJ2-7	once	CASNRAGSYEQYF	TGTGCCAGCAATCGGGCAGGGAGTTACGAGCAGTACTTC
.	TRBV5-1	TRBJ2-3	many	CASSSRDGNLVFTDTQYF	TGCGCCAGCAGTTCCCGGGACGGGAACCTAGTCTTCACAGATACGCAGTATTTT
.	TRBV20-1	TRBJ2-6	.	CSASPSGANVLTF	TGCAGTGCTAGTCCTTCTGGGGCCAACGTCCTGACTTTC
.	TRBV6-5	TRBJ2-3	.	CASSYSGPTDTQYF	TGTGCCAGCAGTTACTCAGGACCCACAGATACGCAGTATTTT
.	TRBV27	TRBJ2-1	.	CASSPNNNEQFF	TGTGCCAGCAGTCCAAACAACAATGAGCAGTTCTTC
.	TRBV27	TRBJ1-6	many	CASSLFGGNSPLHF	TGTGCCAGCAGTTTATTCGGTGGGAATTCACCCCTCCACTTT
.	TRBV20-1	TRBJ2-4	few	CSALRPGPKNIQYF	TGCAGTGCCCTAAGGCCAGGGCCAAAAAACATTCAGTACTTC
.	TRBV20-1	TRBJ1-1	many	CSGQMNTEAFF	TGCAGTGGACAGATGAACACTGAAGCTTTCTTT
TRBD1	TRBV10-3	TRBJ1-5	many	CAISSGQGLHQPQHF	TGTGCCATCAGTTCCGGACAGGGGTTGCATCAGCCCCAGCATTTT
TRBD1	TRBV4-2	TRBJ2-1	.	CASSPKAGQGALLYNEQFF	TGTGCCAGCAGCCCCAAGGCAGGACAGGGGGCCCTTCTCTACAATGAGCAGTTCTTC
TRBD1	TRBV11-2	TRBJ2-3	.	CASSIQGAIPDTQYF	TGTGCCAGCAGCATACAGGGGGCCATACCAGATACGCAGTATTTT
TRBD1	TRBV20-1	TRBJ2-1	many	CSARDLNDRGGNEQFF	TGCAGTGCTAGAGATCTCAACGACAGGGGTGGCAATGAGCAGTTCTTC
TRBD1	TRBV25-1	TRBJ2-7	.	CASRGQVSYEQYF	TGTGCCAGCAGGGGACAGGTTTCCTACGAGCAGTACTTC
.	TRBV18	TRBJ2-7	many	CASSPPQGSSYEQYF	TGTGCCAGCTCACCACCCCAGGGAAGTTCCTACGAGCAGTACTTC
TRBD1	TRBV6-1	TRBJ2-7	many	CASRETGRYEQYF	TGTGCCAGCAGGGAGACAGGGAGATACGAGCAGTACTTC
.	TRBV12-3/TRBV12-4	TRBJ2-3	many	CASSPDQSTDTQYF	TGTGCCAGCAGCCCGGACCAAAGCACAGATACGCAGTATTTT
.	TRBV6-5	TRBJ2-7	.	CASSWSGGEQYF	TGTGCCAGCAGTTGGTCCGGCGGAGAGCAGTACTTC
.	TRBV10-3	TRBJ2-5	.	CAISEGQRVETQYF	TGTGCCATCAGTGAGGGACAGAGAGTCGAGACCCAGTACTTC
.	TRBV20-1	TRBJ1-5	many	CSARGAYQPQHF	TGCAGTGCTAGAGGAGCATATCAGCCCCAGCATTTT